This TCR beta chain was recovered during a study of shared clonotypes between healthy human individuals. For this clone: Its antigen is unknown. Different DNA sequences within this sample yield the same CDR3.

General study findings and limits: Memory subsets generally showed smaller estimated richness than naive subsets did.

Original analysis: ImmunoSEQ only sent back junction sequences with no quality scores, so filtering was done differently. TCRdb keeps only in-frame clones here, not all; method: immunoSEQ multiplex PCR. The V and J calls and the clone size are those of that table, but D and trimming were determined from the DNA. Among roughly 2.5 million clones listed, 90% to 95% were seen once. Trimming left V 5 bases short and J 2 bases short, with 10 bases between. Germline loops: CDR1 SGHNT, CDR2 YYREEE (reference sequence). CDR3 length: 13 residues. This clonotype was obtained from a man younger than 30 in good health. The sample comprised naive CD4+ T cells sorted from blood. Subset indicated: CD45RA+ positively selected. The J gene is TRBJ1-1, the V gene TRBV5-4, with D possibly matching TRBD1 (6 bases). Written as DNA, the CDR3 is TGTGCCAGCAGTCCACAGGGAAACACTGAAGCTTTCTTT. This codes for CASSPQGNTEAFF. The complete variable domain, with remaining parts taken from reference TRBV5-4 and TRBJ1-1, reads ETGVTQSPTHLIKTRGQQVTLRCSSQSGHNTVSWYQQALGQGPQFIFQYYREEENGRGNFPPRFSGLQFPNYSSELNVNALELDDSALYLCASSPQGNTEAFFGQGTRLTVV.